The source of this TCR beta chain is a study of T cells after yellow fever vaccination. This clonotype has ten or more counts. Its matching antigen is unknown. TCRdb independently ran MiXCR on the 5' RACE reads; one entry per CDR3 protein. The table has about 230,000 distinct CDR3 sequences, 6.7% seen once; the top ten hold approximately 1.1%. Study-level results: Bulk-population clonotypes that are abundant could appear as contaminants in FACS-sorted repertoires.

The clonotype was recovered from a man younger than 45 who received the YFV17D yellow fever vaccine. The sample in question was CD4+ T cells sorted from PBMCs, obtained on the day of the yellow fever booster vaccination.

The CDR3 nucleotides are TGCAGTGCTAGAGGGGATCTCAATGAGCAGTTCTTC. Protein: CSARGDLNEQFF. The chain employs TRBV20-1 and TRBJ2-1; no firm D call. The germline V and J ends were trimmed by 1 base and 6 bases, with 7 bases remaining between them. The CDR3 extends over 12 amino acids. From germline, CDR1 is DFQATT and CDR2 SNEGSKA (reference sequence).